This T cell receptor beta chain derives from a study of Tregs in tolerant kidney transplant recipients. This clone was seen a handful of times. Only in-frame clones appear in the TCRdb table, and some are missing; sequencing was by immunoSEQ multiplex PCR. The sample holds 90,000 to 120,000 clones, roughly 90% seen once. The germline V gene has CDR1 MGHDK and CDR2 SYGVNS. The CDR3 consists of 13 residues. With 6 bases removed from V and 10 bases from J, the gap between germline ends came to 13 bases. The sequence came from a human donor who received a combined kidney and bone marrow transplant. The sample consisted of CD4+ T cells from blood, taken before the transplant. The rearrangement joins TRBV25-1 to TRBJ1-6; D is ambiguous. Here the CDR3 reads CASRHSGRSPLHF. The DNA of the CDR3 is TGTGCCAGCAGGCACAGCGGGCGATCACCCCTCCACTTT. Using reference TRBV25-1 and TRBJ1-6 for the parts outside the CDR3, the full variable domain is EADIYQTPRYLVIGTGKKITLECSQTMGHDKMYWYQQDPGMELHLIHYSYGVNSTEKGDLSSESTVSRIRTEHFPLTLESARPSHTSQYLCASRHSGRSPLHFGNGTRLTVT.